The text below deals with one T cell receptor (beta chain). Germline-derived CDR1 and CDR2 are LNHNV and YYDKDF (reference sequence). The V and J ends lost 0 bases and 3 bases respectively, with 17 bases between them. The CDR3 spans 18 residues. Libraries were prepared by immunoSEQ multiplex PCR; TCRdb keeps only in-frame clonotypes and omits some of them. The sample has around 420,000 clones, approximately 86% seen once. The sample is drawn from a study of blood T cell repertoires in COVID-19. Study background: PBMCs, B-cell-depleted T cells, or T cells provided the cDNA or gDNA that made up the material.

The chain couples TRBV15 to TRBJ2-2, with D perhaps matching TRBD2 (6 bases). The sample consisted of PBMCs or T cells enriched from blood (not recorded which). This TCR was recovered from a middle-aged woman with acute COVID-19. In DNA, the CDR3 is TGTGCCACCAGCAGAGATCTAACCGGGAGATGGGACACCGGGGAGCTGTTTTTT. Translated: CATSRDLTGRWDTGELFF.